This is a list of T cell receptor beta chains from one sample in a study of blood T cell repertoires in COVID-19. Repertoires were generated with immunoSEQ multiplex PCR, while TCRdb's copy carries only in-frame clones and drops some. The table has fewer than 250,000 clones, roughly 86% seen once. The specimen was PBMCs or T cells enriched from blood (not recorded which). These TCRs come from a woman in her fifties or sixties who had recovered from COVID-19. Both conserved end residues are part of each CDR3. Size is omitted from some rows. Given values are once, few, many or a class for expanded clones.

size | length | V | CDR3
- | 17 | TRBV5-5 | CASSSVTGISVESEAFF
- | 16 | TRBV5-1 | CASSFLTGAMNTEAFF
- | 15 | TRBV7-3 | CASSLTGGPNYEQYF
- | 14 | TRBV27 | CASSSRQGGYGYTF
- | 17 | TRBV6-1 | CASSEGKGGLAEAEQYF
- | 16 | TRBV28 | CASSSPLGGGLTEAFF
- | 17 | TRBV9 | CASSVGRGSSYNSPLHF
- | 15 | TRBV4-3 | CASSLMTVNTGELFF
- | 15 | TRBV30 | CAWSLLGTGGSGYTF
- | 16 | TRBV5-4 | CASSGGRTGFSYEQYF
- | 15 | TRBV10-2 | CASSGFGGVNEKLFF
few | 15 | TRBV3-1/TRBV3-2 | CASSSTGGGRSPLHF
- | 11 | TRBV28 | CVAASGNTIYF